The 21 T cell receptor beta chains reported below all come from one sample, sequenced in a study of blood T cell repertoires in COVID-19. Produced via immunoSEQ multiplex PCR; TCRdb's table is partial and in-frame only. Of 99,000 or so clones listed, roughly 88% are singletons. The sample consisted of peripheral blood. These receptors all come from a man aged 45-65 years with COVID-19, enrolled during active disease.

V and J are TRBV7-3 and TRBJ2-1; 7 bases agree with TRBD1. V was pared by 3 bases and J by 8 bases, with 1 base of the junction left unmatched. Germline values: CDR1 SGHTA, CDR2 FQGTGA. CDR3 length: 12 amino acids. This chain's CDR3 is CASSLTGYEQFF. CDR3 in DNA: TGTGCCAGCAGCTTGACAGGGTATGAGCAGTTCTTC.

The chain links TRBV2 to TRBJ1-3; 7 bases line up with TRBD1. The junction had 5 bases not matched to a gene; V was cut back by 6 bases and J by 0 bases. CDR3 length: 15 amino acids. Germline loops: CDR1 SNHLY, CDR2 FYNNEI. The CDR3 region is CASSRGQDSGNTIYF. CDR3 nucleotide sequence: TGTGCCAGCAGCCGCGGACAGGACTCTGGAAACACCATATATTTT.

This clone was detected a few times. The chain employs TRBV15 and TRBJ2-3; D not certain. The ends were cut back, 1 base at V and 6 bases at J, with 8 bases in the middle. Looked up from germline, CDR1 is LNHNV and CDR2 is YYDKDF (reference sequence). The CDR3 extends over 13 amino acids. Written as DNA, the CDR3 is TGTGCCACCAGCAGAGCCCCAGTTGATACGCAGTATTTT. It is translated as CATSRAPVDTQYF.

This clone came up once. The chain links TRBV4-3 to TRBJ1-1, with D maybe TRBD1 (5 bases). The V end was cut by 5 bases, the J end by 3 bases, with 10 bases between. CDR3 length: 13 residues. CDR1 and CDR2 from the germline V gene are LGHNA and YSLEER. The CDR3 reads CASSARGDTEAFF. The CDR3 bases are TGCGCCAGCAGCGCCCGGGGGGACACTGAAGCTTTCTTT.

The chain couples TRBV6-2 or TRBV6-3 to TRBJ1-2; 11 bases fit TRBD1. Trimming cost V 0 bases and J 7 bases; bases outside gene matches: 7. Germline values: CDR1 MNHEY, CDR2 SVGEGT. The CDR3 covers 16 residues. CDR3 sequence reads: CASSYSRTGGSAGYTF. The CDR3, as DNA: TGTGCCAGCAGTTACTCGAGGACAGGGGGCTCTGCTGGCTACACCTTC.

V is TRBV7-9 and J is TRBJ2-1; 7 bases fit TRBD2. The V gene's germline CDR1 is SEHNR and CDR2 FQNEAQ (reference sequence). V shed 5 bases, J shed 7 bases, and the junction held 5 bases outside the gene matches. CDR3 length equals 13 residues. CDR3: CASSRSGGNEQFF. In nucleotides, the CDR3 is TGTGCCAGCAGCCGGTCGGGGGGTAATGAGCAGTTCTTC.

The chain uses TRBV29-1 and TRBJ2-1; 10 bases align to TRBD2. The germline V gene encodes CDR1 SQVTM and CDR2 ANQGSEA. The CDR3 covers 14 residues. The V gene end was trimmed by 4 bases and the J gene end by 4 bases; junction bases not matched to a gene: 4. The CDR3 here is CSVVPSGGYNEQFF. Written as DNA, the CDR3 is TGCAGCGTTGTTCCTAGCGGGGGATACAATGAGCAGTTCTTC.

The rearrangement uses TRBV2 and TRBJ1-1, with D maybe TRBD1 (6 bases). This CDR3 region has 15 residues. V lost 6 bases to trimming and J lost 1 base, with 15 bases between them. From germline, CDR1 is SNHLY and CDR2 FYNNEI. This CDR3 reads CASSEQPGQNTEAFF. Here the CDR3 DNA reads TGTGCCAGCAGCGAACAGCCGGGACAGAACACTGAAGCTTTCTTT. Looking up the rest from reference TRBV2 and TRBJ1-1 gives the full variable domain: EPEVTQTPSHQVTQMGQEVILRCVPISNHLYFYWYRQILGQKVEFLVSFYNNEISEKSEIFDDQFSVERPDGSNFTLKIRSTKLEDSAMYFCASSEQPGQNTEAFFGQGTRLTVV.

The genes are TRBV27 and TRBJ2-1; no clear D gene. The V gene lost 6 bases and the J gene lost 2 bases, with 8 bases spanning the gap. Germline V lookup: CDR1 MNHEY, CDR2 SMNVEV (reference sequence). There are 13 residues in the CDR3. The CDR3, as DNA: TGTGCCAGCAGGAAAACAGCCTACAATGAGCAGTTCTTC. Translating gives CASRKTAYNEQFF.

This rearrangement joins TRBV25-1 to TRBJ1-6, with D possibly being TRBD1 (6 bases). There are 13 residues in the CDR3. V was pared by 8 bases and J by 13 bases, with 18 bases between. In germline, CDR1 is MGHDK, CDR2 SYGVNS. The CDR3 protein is CASQGMGAVPLHF. DNA for the CDR3: TGTGCCAGCCAGGGGATGGGGGCCGTCCCCCTCCACTTT.

The chain is built from TRBV19 and TRBJ1-2; D may be TRBD1 (6 bases). Germline V gene data show CDR1 as LNHDA and CDR2 as SQIVND (reference sequence). The CDR3 runs to 13 residues. The V gene lost 7 bases and the J gene lost 3 bases, with 12 bases spanning the gap. Here the CDR3 DNA reads TGTGCCAGTATGAGGGGGAAGTACTATGGCTACACCTTC. The encoded protein is CASMRGKYYGYTF.

This chain links TRBV6-5 with TRBJ2-7, with 7 nucleotides matching TRBD1. This CDR3 has 12 amino acids. The junction had 2 bases not matched to a gene; V was cut back by 7 bases and J by 2 bases. Germline-derived CDR1 and CDR2 are MNHEY and SVGAGI. This CDR3 is CASTDRAYEQYF. The CDR3 coding sequence is TGTGCCAGCACCGACAGGGCCTACGAGCAGTACTTC.

The chain combines TRBV19 with TRBJ2-7, with D tentatively TRBD2 (5 bases). Germline CDR1 and CDR2: LNHDA and SQIVND (reference sequence). V lost 1 base and J 5 bases, leaving 18 bases between the germline ends. The CDR3 loop spans 16 amino acids. CDR3 coding DNA: TGTGCCAGTAGTATAGGTACCCCGGGGTACCTCCACGAGCAGTACTTC. Translation gives CASSIGTPGYLHEQYF.

V and J are TRBV6-1 and TRBJ1-3, with 7 positions matching TRBD1. V shed 2 bases and J 8 bases; nucleotides not matched to a gene: 9. Germline CDR1 reads MNHNS; CDR2 reads SASEGT. This CDR3 spans 15 amino acids. In nucleotides, the CDR3 is TGTGCCAGCAGTGAAAGTGCGGGACAGTGGCACACCATATATTTT. Translation: CASSESAGQWHTIYF.

The DNA of the CDR3 is TGTGCCAGCAGCCCTGGACAGGGAGAAGGATCACCCCTCCACTTT. Residues: CASSPGQGEGSPLHF. The chain employs TRBV7-6 and TRBJ1-6; 8 bases map to TRBD1. Germline CDR1 reads SGHVS; CDR2 reads FNYEAQ. The J segment lost 10 bases and the V segment lost 5 bases, leaving 10 bases of the junction unmatched. The CDR3 length is 15 residues.

The sample holds one count of this clone. V is TRBV28 and J is TRBJ1-5; D not certain. This CDR3 has 14 residues. From germline, CDR1 is MDHEN and CDR2 SYDVKM. Trimming took off 3 bases at V and 3 bases at J, with 9 bases between the two ends. CDR3 in DNA: TGTGCCAGCAGTTTGAGCCAATTCAATCAGCCCCAGCATTTT. It codes for CASSLSQFNQPQHF.

The chain links TRBV11-2 to TRBJ2-7; 9 bases match TRBD1. V was clipped by 2 bases and J by 3 bases; unmatched bases: 5. CDR1 and CDR2 (germline): SGHAT, FQNNGV. CDR3 length equals 15 residues. CDR3 coding DNA: TGTGCCAGCAGCTTATACTACAGGGGGCTCTACGAGCAGTACTTC. Translating it yields CASSLYYRGLYEQYF.

The J gene is TRBJ2-7, the V gene TRBV2; D gene unclear. The CDR3 sequence is 14 residues long. CDR1 and CDR2 from the germline V gene are SNHLY and FYNNEI. The V and J ends lost 7 bases and 0 bases respectively, with 13 bases between them. The CDR3 DNA reads as TGTGCCAGCAAGCCGACGGGTCTCTCCTACGAGCAGTACTTC. As protein: CASKPTGLSYEQYF.

The chain joins TRBV25-1 to TRBJ1-2; 10 positions match TRBD1. The CDR3 totals 16 residues. Unmatched junction bases numbered 4, after V lost 1 base and J lost 2 bases. The germline gives CDR1 MGHDK, CDR2 SYGVNS. The CDR3 protein is CASSESPGQGNYGYTF. CDR3 in DNA: TGTGCCAGCAGTGAATCTCCGGGACAGGGGAACTATGGCTACACCTTC.

This chain connects TRBV5-6 to TRBJ1-4; 11 bases align to TRBD1. The CDR3 has 15 residues. The germline CDR1 and CDR2 sequences are SGHDT and YYEEEE. V lost 4 bases and J lost 8; bases outside the gene matches: 7. CDR3 in amino acids: CASSAGTGGGEKLFF. For the CDR3, the DNA is TGTGCCAGCAGCGCCGGGACAGGGGGAGGGGAAAAACTGTTTTTT. Using reference TRBV5-6 and TRBJ1-4 for the parts outside the CDR3, the full variable domain is DAGVTQSPTHLIKTRGQQVTLRCSPKSGHDTVSWYQQALGQGPQFIFQYYEEEERQRGNFPDRFSGHQFPNYSSELNVNALLLGDSALYLCASSAGTGGGEKLFFGSGTQLSVL.

The chain recombines TRBV4-2 with TRBJ2-7, with 8 bases that match TRBD2. The CDR3 spans 15 residues. The germline CDR1 and CDR2 sequences are LGHNA and YNFKEQ. After removal of 3 bases from V and 6 bases from J, the junction contained 10 bases not matched to a gene. The CDR3 DNA is TGTGCCAGCAGCCACCCCCTCGCGGGGGGCGGCGAGCAGTACTTC. Amino acid sequence: CASSHPLAGGGEQYF.